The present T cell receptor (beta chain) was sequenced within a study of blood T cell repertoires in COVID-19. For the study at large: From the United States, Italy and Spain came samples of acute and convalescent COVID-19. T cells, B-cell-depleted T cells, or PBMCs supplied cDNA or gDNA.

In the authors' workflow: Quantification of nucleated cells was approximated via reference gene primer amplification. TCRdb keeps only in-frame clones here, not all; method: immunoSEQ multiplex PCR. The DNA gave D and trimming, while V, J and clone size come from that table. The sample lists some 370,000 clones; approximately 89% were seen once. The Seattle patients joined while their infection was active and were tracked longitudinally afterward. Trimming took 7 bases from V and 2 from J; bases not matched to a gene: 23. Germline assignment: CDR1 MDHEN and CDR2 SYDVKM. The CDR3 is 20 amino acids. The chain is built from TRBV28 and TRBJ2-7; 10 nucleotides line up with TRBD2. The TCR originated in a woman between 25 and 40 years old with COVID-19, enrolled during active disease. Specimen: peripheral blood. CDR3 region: CASKTEWASGRTGRAYEQYF. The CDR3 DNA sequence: TGTGCCAGCAAAACAGAGTGGGCTAGCGGGAGAACGGGTCGGGCCTACGAGCAGTACTTC.